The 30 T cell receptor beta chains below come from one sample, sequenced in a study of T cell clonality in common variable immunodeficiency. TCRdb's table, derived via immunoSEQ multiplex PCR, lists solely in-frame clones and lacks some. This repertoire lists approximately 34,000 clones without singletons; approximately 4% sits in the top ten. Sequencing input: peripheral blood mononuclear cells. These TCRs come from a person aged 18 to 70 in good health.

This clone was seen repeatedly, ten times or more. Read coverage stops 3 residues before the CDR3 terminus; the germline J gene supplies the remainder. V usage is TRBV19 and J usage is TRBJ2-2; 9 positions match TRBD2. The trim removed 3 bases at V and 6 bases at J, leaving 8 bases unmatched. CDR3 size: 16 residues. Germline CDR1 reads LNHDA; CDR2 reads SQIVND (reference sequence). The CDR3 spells CASSIGVAGVPGELFF. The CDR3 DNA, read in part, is TGTGCCAGTAGTATTGGGGTAGCGGGAGTTCCCGGGGAG.

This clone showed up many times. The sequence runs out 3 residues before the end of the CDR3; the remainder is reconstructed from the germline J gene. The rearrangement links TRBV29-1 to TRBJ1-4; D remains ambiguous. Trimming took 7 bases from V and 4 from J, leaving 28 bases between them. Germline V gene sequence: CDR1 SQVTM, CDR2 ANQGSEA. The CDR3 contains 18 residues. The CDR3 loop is CSASRRPGDALDNEKLFF. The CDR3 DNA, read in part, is TGCAGCGCCTCTCGGCGACCGGGTGACGCGTTGGATAATGAAAAA.

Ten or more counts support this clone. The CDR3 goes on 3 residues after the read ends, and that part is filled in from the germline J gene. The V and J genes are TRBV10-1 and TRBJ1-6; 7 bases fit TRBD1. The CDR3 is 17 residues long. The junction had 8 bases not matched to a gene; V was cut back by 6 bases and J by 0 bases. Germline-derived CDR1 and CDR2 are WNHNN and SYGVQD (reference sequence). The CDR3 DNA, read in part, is TGCGCCAGCAGGTCCCGACAGGGCAGCTCCTATAATTCACCC. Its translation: CASRSRQGSSYNSP. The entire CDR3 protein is CASRSRQGSSYNSPLHF.

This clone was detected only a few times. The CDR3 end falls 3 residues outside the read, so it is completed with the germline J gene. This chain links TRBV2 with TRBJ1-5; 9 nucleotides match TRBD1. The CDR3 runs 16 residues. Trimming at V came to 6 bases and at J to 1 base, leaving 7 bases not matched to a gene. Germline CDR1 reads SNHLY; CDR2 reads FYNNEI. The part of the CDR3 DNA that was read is TGTGCCAGCAGCGCATCGGGACAGGGCAGCAATCAGCCC. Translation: CASSASGQGSNQP. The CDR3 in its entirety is CASSASGQGSNQPQHF. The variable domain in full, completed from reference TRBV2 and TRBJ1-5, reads EPEVTQTPSHQVTQMGQEVILRCVPISNHLYFYWYRQILGQKVEFLVSFYNNEISEKSEIFDDQFSVERPDGSNFTLKIRSTKLEDSAMYFCASSASGQGSNQPQHFGDGTRLSIL.

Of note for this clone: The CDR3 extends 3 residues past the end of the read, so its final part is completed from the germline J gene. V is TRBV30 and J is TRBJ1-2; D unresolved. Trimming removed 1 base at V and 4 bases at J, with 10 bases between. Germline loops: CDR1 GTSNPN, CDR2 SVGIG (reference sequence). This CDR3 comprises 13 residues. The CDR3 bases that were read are TGTGCCTGGAGTGATAGAGGGCCCTATGGC. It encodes CAWSDRGPYG. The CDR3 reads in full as CAWSDRGPYGYTF.

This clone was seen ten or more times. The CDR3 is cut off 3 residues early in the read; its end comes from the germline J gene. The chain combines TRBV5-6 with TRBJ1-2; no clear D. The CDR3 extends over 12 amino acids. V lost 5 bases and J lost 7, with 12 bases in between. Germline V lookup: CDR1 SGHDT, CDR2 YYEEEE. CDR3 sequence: CASSSTSGGYTF. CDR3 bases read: TGTGCCAGCAGTTCAACGAGCGGTGGC.

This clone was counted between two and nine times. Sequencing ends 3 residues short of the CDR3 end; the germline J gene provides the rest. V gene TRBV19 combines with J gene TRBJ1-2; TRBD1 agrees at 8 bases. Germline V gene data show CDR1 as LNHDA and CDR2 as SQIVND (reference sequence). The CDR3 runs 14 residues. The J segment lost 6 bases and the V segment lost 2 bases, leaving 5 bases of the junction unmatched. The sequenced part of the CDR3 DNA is TGTGCCAGTAGTATACCGGGACAGGCGCATGGC. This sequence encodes CASSIPGQAHG. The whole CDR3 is CASSIPGQAHGYTF.

This CDR3 reads CAWSGGRGETQYF. The sequenced CDR3 bases are TGTGCCTGGAGCGGAGGTCGAGGGGAGACG. This rearrangement joins TRBV30 to TRBJ2-3; either TRBD1 or TRBD2 may fit D (5 bases each). The CDR3 extends 3 residues past the end of the read, so its final part is completed from the germline J gene. This CDR3 is built from 13 residues. The germline CDR1 and CDR2 sequences are GTSNPN and SVGIG (reference sequence).

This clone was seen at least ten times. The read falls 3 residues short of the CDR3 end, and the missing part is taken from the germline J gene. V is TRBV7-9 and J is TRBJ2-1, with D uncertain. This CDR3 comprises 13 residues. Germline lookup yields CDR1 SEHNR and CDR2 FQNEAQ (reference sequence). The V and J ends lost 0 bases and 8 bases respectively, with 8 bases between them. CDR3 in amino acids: CASSLALSDEQFF. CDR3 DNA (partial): TGTGCCAGCAGCTTAGCGCTGAGCGATGAG.

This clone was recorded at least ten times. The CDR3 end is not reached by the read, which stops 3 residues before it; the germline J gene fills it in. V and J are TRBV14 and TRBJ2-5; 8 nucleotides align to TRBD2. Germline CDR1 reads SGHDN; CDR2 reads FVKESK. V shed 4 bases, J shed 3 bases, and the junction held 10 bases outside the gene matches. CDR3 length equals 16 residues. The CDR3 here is CASSPRTSSSKETQYF. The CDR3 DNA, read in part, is TGTGCCAGCAGCCCACGGACTAGCTCCTCTAAAGAGACC.

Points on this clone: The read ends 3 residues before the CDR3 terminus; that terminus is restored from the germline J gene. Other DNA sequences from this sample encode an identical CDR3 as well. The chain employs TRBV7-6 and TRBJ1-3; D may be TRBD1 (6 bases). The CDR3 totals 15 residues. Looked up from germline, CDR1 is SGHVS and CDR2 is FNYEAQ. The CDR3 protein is CASSPSGTPVGAIYF. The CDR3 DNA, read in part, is TGTGCCAGCAGTCCTTCCGGGACACCGGTAGGAGCT.

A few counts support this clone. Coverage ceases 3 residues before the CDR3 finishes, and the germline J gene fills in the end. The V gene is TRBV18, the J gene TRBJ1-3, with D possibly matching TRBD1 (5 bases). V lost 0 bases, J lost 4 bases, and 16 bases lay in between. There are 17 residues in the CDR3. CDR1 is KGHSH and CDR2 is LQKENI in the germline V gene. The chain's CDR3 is CASSPPPSGAVGNTIYF. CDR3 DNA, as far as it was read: TGTGCCAGCTCACCACCTCCTAGCGGGGCAGTCGGAAACACC.

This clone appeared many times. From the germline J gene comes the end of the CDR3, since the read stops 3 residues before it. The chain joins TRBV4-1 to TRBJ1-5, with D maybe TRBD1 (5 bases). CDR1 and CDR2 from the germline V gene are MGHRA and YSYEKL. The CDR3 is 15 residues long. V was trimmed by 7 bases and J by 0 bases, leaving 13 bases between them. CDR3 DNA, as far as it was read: TGCGCCAGCAACCAGGGCAGGGCTAGCAATCAGCCC. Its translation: CASNQGRASNQP. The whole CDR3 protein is CASNQGRASNQPQHF.

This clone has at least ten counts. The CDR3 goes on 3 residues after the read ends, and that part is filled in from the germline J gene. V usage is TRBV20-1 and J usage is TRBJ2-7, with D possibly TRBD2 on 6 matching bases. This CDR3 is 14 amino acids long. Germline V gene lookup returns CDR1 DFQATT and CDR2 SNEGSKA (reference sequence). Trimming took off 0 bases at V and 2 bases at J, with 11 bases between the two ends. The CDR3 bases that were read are TGCAGTGCTAGAGATCGGGGGTCTCCCTACGAG. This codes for CSARDRGSPYE. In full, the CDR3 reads CSARDRGSPYEQYF.

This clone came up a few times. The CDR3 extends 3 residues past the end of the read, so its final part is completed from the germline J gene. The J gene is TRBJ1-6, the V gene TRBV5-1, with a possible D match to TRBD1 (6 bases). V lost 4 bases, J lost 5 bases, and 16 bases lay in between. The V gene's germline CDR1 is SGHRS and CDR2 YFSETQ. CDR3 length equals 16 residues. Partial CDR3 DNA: TGCGCCAGCAGCGTGGGACATCCCGATAATAATTCACCC. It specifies CASSVGHPDNNSP. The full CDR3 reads CASSVGHPDNNSPLHF.

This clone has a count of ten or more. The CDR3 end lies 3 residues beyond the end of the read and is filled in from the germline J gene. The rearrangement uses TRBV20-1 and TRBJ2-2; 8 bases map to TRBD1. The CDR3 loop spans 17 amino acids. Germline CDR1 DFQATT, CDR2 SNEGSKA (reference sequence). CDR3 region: CSARVGQGNSGANVLFF. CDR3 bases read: TGCAGTGCTAGAGTCGGACAGGGAAACTCTGGGGCCAACGTG.

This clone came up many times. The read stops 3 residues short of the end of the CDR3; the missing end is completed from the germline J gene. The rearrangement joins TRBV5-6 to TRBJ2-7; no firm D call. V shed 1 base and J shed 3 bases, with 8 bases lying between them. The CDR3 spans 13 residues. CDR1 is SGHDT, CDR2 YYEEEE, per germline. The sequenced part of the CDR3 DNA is TGTGCCAGCAGCTTGCCACAGAACTACGAG. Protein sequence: CASSLPQNYE. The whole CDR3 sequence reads CASSLPQNYEQYF.

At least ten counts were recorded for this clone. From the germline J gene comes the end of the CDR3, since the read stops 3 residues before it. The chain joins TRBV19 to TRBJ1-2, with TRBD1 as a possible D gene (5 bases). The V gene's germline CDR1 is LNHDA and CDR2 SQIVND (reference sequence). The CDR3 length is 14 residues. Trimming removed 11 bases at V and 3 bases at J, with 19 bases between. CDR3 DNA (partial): TGTGCCTCAAAGGGGATGGGCCAGCACTATGGC. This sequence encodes CASKGMGQHYG. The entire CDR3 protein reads CASKGMGQHYGYTF.

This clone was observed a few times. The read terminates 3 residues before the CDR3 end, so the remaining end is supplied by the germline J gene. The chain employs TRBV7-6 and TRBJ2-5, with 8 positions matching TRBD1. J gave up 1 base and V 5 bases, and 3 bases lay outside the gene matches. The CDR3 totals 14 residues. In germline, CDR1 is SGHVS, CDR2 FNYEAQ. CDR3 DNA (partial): TGTGCCAGCAGCCCCGGGACAGGCCAAGAGACC. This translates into CASSPGTGQET. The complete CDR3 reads CASSPGTGQETQYF.

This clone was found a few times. The CDR3 sequence is CASSPQDRGYNEQFF. The covered CDR3 bases are TGTGCCAGCAGCCCCCAAGACAGGGGCTACAATGAG. The chain links TRBV16 to TRBJ2-1; 8 bases map to TRBD1. The missing CDR3 end, 3 residues past where the read stops, is filled in from the germline J gene. V lost 4 bases to trimming and J lost 3 bases; unmatched junction nucleotides: 5. The CDR3 totals 15 residues. CDR1 and CDR2 from the germline V gene are KGHSY and FQNENV. Supplemented by reference TRBV16 and TRBJ2-1, the full variable domain reads GEEVAQTPKHLVRGEGQKAKLYCAPIKGHSYVFWYQQVLKNEFKFLISFQNENVFDETGMPKERFSAKCLPNSPCSLEIQATKLEDSAVYFCASSPQDRGYNEQFFGPGTRLTVL.

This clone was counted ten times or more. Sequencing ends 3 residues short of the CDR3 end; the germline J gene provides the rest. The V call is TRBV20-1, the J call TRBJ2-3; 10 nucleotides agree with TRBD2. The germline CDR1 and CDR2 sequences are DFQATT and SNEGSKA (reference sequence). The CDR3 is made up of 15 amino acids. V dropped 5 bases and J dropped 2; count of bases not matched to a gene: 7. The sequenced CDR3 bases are TGCAGTGCTCGGAGCGGGAGGGATGACACAGATACG. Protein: CSARSGRDDTDT. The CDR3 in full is CSARSGRDDTDTQYF.

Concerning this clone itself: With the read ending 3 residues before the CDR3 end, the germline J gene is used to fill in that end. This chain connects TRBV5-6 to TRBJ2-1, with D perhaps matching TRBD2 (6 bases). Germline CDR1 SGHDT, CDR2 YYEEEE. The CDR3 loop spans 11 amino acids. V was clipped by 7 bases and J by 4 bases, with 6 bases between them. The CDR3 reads CASGTYNEQFF. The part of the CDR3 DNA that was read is TGTGCCAGCGGGACTTACAATGAG.

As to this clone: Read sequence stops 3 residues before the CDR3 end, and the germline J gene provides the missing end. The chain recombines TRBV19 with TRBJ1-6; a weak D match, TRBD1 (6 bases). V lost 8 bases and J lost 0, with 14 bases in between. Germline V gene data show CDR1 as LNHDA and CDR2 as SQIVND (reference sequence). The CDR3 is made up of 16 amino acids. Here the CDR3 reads CASADTGSSYNSPLHF. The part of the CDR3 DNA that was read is TGTGCCAGTGCCGATACAGGGAGCTCCTATAATTCACCC.

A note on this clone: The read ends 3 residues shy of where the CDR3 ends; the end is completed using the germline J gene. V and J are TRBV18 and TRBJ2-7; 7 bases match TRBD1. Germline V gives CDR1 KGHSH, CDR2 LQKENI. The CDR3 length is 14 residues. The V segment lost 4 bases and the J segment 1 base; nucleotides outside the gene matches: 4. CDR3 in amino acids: CASSQQGSSYEQYF. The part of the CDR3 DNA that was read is TGTGCCAGCTCACAACAGGGGAGTTCCTACGAG.

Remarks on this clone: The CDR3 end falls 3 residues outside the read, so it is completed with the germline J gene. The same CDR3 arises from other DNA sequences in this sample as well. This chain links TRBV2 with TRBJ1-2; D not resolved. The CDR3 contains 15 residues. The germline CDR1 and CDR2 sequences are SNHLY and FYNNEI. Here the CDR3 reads CASSVPTPALRGYTF. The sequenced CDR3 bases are TGTGCCAGCAGTGTTCCGACACCAGCCCTCCGGGGC.

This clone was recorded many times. The part of the CDR3 DNA that was read is TGCGCCAGCAGCTTGTCCGGGACAGGGGGGGTGGAGACC. Translation gives CASSLSGTGGVET. The full CDR3 protein is CASSLSGTGGVETQYF. The genes are TRBV5-1 and TRBJ2-5; 11 bases line up with TRBD1. The read falls 3 residues short of the CDR3 end, and the missing part is taken from the germline J gene. V dropped 1 base and J dropped 5; count of bases not matched to a gene: 7. Germline V gene lookup returns CDR1 SGHRS and CDR2 YFSETQ. This CDR3 comprises 16 residues.

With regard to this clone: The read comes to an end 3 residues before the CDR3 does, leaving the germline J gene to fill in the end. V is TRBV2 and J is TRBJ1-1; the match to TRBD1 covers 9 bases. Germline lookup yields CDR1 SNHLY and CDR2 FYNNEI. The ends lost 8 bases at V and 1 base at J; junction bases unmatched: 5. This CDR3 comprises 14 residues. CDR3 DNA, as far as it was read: TGTGCCAGCGTTGGGGACAGGGCGAACACTGAA. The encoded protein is CASVGDRANTE. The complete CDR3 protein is CASVGDRANTEAFF.

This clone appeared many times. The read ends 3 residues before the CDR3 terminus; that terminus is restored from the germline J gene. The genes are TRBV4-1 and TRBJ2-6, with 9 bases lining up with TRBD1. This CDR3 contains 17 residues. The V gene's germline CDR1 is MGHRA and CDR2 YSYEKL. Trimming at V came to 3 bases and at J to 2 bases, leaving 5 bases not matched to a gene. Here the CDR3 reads CASSQGQGRTGANVLTF. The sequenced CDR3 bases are TGCGCCAGCAGCCAGGGACAGGGAAGGACTGGGGCCAACGTC.

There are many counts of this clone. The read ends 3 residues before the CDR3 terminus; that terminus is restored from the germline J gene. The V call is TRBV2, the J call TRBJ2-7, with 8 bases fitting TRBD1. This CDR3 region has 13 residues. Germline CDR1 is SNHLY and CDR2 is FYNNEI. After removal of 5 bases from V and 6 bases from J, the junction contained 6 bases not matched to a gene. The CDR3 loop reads CASSLQGAGEQYF. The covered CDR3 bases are TGTGCCAGCAGTCTTCAGGGGGCTGGCGAG.

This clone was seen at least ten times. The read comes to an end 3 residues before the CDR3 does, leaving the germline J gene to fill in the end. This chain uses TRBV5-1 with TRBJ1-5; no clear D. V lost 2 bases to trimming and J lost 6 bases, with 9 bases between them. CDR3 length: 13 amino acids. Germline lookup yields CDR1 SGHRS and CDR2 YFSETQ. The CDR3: CASSLRPSQPQHF. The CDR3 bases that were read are TGCGCCAGCAGCTTAAGGCCCAGTCAGCCC.